This entry concerns a single T cell receptor (beta chain). All enrollees were roughly 18 to 95 years old and from about two dozen US areas. The data are from a study of blood T cell repertoires in COVID-19. Study-wide background: Sites across the United States, Italy and Spain contributed samples from acute and convalescent COVID-19. From T cells, B-cell-depleted T cells, or PBMCs came the material, which was cDNA or gDNA.

V lost 7 bases and J 5 bases, leaving 8 bases between the germline ends. The CDR3 sequence is 11 residues long. Germline V gene lookup returns CDR1 LNHDA and CDR2 SQIVND (reference sequence). In the study's own analysis: Amplified reference gene primers provided the basis for estimating nucleated cell counts. Clones were sequenced by immunoSEQ multiplex PCR, and TCRdb holds only the in-frame ones, with some missing. D and trimming were read from the DNA, whereas the V and J calls and clone size are those reported in that table. The sample contains roughly 250,000 clones, 86% of which appear only once.

The source is a woman in her thirties or forties with acute COVID-19. Sample: PBMCs or T cells enriched from blood (not recorded which). This rearrangement joins TRBV19 to TRBJ2-5; no definite D call. The CDR3 spells CASMIGETQYF. CDR3 coding DNA: TGTGCCAGTATGATCGGGGAGACCCAGTACTTC.